One sample yielded the 31 T cell receptor beta chains listed below, sequenced in a study of cytomegalovirus exposure and HLA in healthy donors. Primers: 60 Vbeta forward and 13 Jbeta reverse. Profiling relied on immunoSEQ multiplex PCR, and the TCRdb table lists in-frame clones only, not all of them. The repertoire has under 100,000 clones, 65% to 80% of them found once; the top ten carry 2% to 3%. Material for sequencing was PBMCs. The receptors derive from a man between 25 and 39 years old in good health and CMV-seronegative.

The gene calls are TRBV16 and TRBJ2-3; TRBD2 matches at 16 bases. Looked up from germline, CDR1 is KGHSY and CDR2 is FQNENV. Germline trimming cut 7 bases from V and 0 bases from J; bases unmatched to any gene: 10. CDR3 length equals 19 residues. The CDR3 loop reads CASTSGTSGGAPSTDTQYF. CDR3 bases: TGTGCCAGCACCTCCGGGACTAGCGGGGGGGCCCCCAGCACAGATACGCAGTATTTT.

The V gene is TRBV7-6, the J gene TRBJ2-3; no definite D call. CDR1 and CDR2 (germline): SGHVS, FNYEAQ. Trimming pared 4 bases from V and 3 bases from J, leaving 11 bases between. This CDR3 is 14 amino acids long. CDR3 sequence reads: CASSYPYGTDTQYF. In nucleotides, the CDR3 is TGTGCCAGCAGCTATCCCTACGGGACAGATACGCAGTATTTT.

This chain joins TRBV30 and TRBJ2-1; possibly TRBD1 for D (6 bases). This CDR3 comprises 14 residues. CDR1 and CDR2 (germline): GTSNPN, SVGIG (reference sequence). V lost 7 bases and J lost 0, with 13 bases in between. CDR3 bases: TGTGCCTCCCACCCAGGGGTCTCCTACAATGAGCAGTTCTTC. It yields the protein CASHPGVSYNEQFF.

The V gene is TRBV27, the J gene TRBJ2-7; possible D gene TRBD2, 5 bases. Germline assignment: CDR1 MNHEY and CDR2 SMNVEV (reference sequence). Deletions cut 6 bases from V and 1 base from J, with 16 bases between. The CDR3 runs to 15 residues. CDR3 sequence reads: CASRGLTGFSYEQYF. DNA of the CDR3: TGTGCCAGCAGAGGCCTAACGGGATTTTCCTACGAGCAGTACTTC.

The chain joins TRBV6-5 to TRBJ1-6; D is uncertain. With 5 bases removed from V and 9 bases from J, the gap between germline ends came to 8 bases. CDR1 is MNHEY and CDR2 is SVGAGI in the germline V gene. The CDR3 is 12 residues long. As DNA, the CDR3 is TGTGCCAGCAGTACCCCCGGTTCACCCCTCCACTTT. This codes for CASSTPGSPLHF.

The chain carries TRBV30 and TRBJ1-6; D uncertain. Trimming left V 5 bases short and J 7 bases short, with 12 bases between. This CDR3 contains 13 residues. Germline assignment: CDR1 GTSNPN and CDR2 SVGIG (reference sequence). The CDR3 nucleotides are TGTGCCTGGGCCGTACTGATGAATTCACCCCTCCACTTT. The encoded protein is CAWAVLMNSPLHF.

The rearrangement links TRBV7-9 to TRBJ2-3; 10 bases are a match to TRBD1. Germline CDR1 reads SEHNR; CDR2 reads FQNEAQ (reference sequence). The CDR3 is 16 residues long. With 5 bases clipped from V and 2 bases from J, the junction kept 7 bases outside the gene matches. CDR3 sequence (DNA): TGTGCCAGCAGCAACCGGGACAGGGGCCACACAGATACGCAGTATTTT. As protein: CASSNRDRGHTDTQYF. The whole variable domain, remainder taken from reference TRBV7-9 and TRBJ2-3, is DTGVSQNPRHKITKRGQNVTFRCDPISEHNRLYWYRQTLGQGPEFLTYFQNEAQLEKSRLLSDRFSAERPKGSFSTLEIQRTEQGDSAMYLCASSNRDRGHTDTQYFGPGTRLTVL.

The chain links TRBV6-4 to TRBJ2-2; a possible D gene is TRBD1 (5 bases). This CDR3 contains 16 residues. Trimming cost V 7 bases and J 1 base, with 16 bases left between them. Germline lookup yields CDR1 MRHNA and CDR2 SNTAGT. Here the CDR3 reads CASKKSGARNTGELFF. The CDR3 nucleotides are TGTGCCAGCAAAAAAAGTGGGGCCAGGAACACCGGGGAGCTGTTTTTT.

V and J are TRBV7-9 and TRBJ2-7; 7 bases agree with TRBD1. Germline CDR1 SEHNR, CDR2 FQNEAQ (reference sequence). The junction had 8 bases not matched to a gene; V was cut back by 7 bases and J by 2 bases. This CDR3 is 14 amino acids long. The CDR3 DNA reads TGTGCCAGCATCGGTGGGGACAGCACCTACGAGCAGTACTTC. Translation: CASIGGDSTYEQYF.

The chain employs TRBV7-3 and TRBJ1-6; 10 bases line up with TRBD1. The germline CDR1 and CDR2 sequences are SGHTA and FQGTGA. This CDR3 is built from 15 residues. V was clipped by 5 bases and J by 7 bases; unmatched bases: 5. The CDR3 DNA reads as TGTGCCAGCAGCCTGACAGGGGGCGAAAATTCACCCCTCCACTTT. This encodes CASSLTGGENSPLHF.

The chain has TRBV7-9 and TRBJ1-2; D unclear. This CDR3 contains 15 residues. The germline CDR1 and CDR2 sequences are SEHNR and FQNEAQ (reference sequence). Trimming pared 4 bases from V and 5 bases from J, leaving 17 bases between. CDR3 protein: CASSSLQILEYGYTF. The CDR3 DNA sequence: TGTGCCAGCAGCTCCCTACAGATCCTTGAATATGGCTACACCTTC.

The J gene is TRBJ2-1, the V gene TRBV7-2; TRBD1 aligns across 8 bases. The trim removed 5 bases at V and 4 bases at J, leaving 4 bases unmatched. The CDR3 covers 14 residues. CDR1 SGHTA and CDR2 FQGNSA come from the germline V gene. CDR3 residues: CASSAGGFYNEQFF. The DNA for the CDR3 is TGTGCCAGCAGCGCAGGGGGCTTTTACAATGAGCAGTTCTTC.

This clone is a singleton in its sample. The junction departs from the called germline gene at one end, perhaps through a read error. The rearrangement joins TRBV28 to TRBJ1-2, with a weak D call TRBD1 (5 bases). Germline values: CDR1 MDHEN, CDR2 SYDVKM. This CDR3 contains 13 residues. In DNA, the CDR3 is TGTGCCAGCAGGGTACAGGCAAACTATGGCTACCCCTTC. This encodes CASRVQANYGYPF.

The chain has TRBV5-4 and TRBJ2-7; 7 bases match TRBD1. CDR1 and CDR2 from the germline V gene are SGHNT and YYREEE (reference sequence). CDR3 length equals 15 residues. After removal of 2 bases from V and 0 bases from J, the junction contained 5 bases not matched to a gene. The CDR3 bases are TGTGCCAGCAGCTTAGGACAGGCCAGCTCCTACGAGCAGTACTTC. Protein: CASSLGQASSYEQYF.

V usage is TRBV29-1 and J usage is TRBJ1-1; TRBD1 is a possible D gene (6 bases). CDR3 length equals 10 residues. Deletions cut 4 bases from V and 9 bases from J, with 9 bases between. CDR1 and CDR2 (germline): SQVTM, ANQGSEA. The CDR3 DNA follows: TGCAGCGTTGTGGGGACACAAGCTTTCTTT. Its translation is CSVVGTQAFF. The full variable domain, completed using reference TRBV29-1 and TRBJ1-1, is SAVISQKPSRDICQRGTSLTIQCQVDSQVTMMFWYRQQPGQSLTLIATANQGSEATYESGFVIDKFPISRPNLTFSTLTVSNMSPEDSSIYLCSVVGTQAFFGQGTRLTVV.

In its sample, this clone was seen a few times. Here the CDR3 DNA reads TGCGCCAGCAGTCCCGGGACTAGTTCCGAGCAGTACTTC. Its translation: CASSPGTSSEQYF. This rearrangement joins TRBV10-2 to TRBJ2-7; 8 bases line up with TRBD2. Germline V gives CDR1 WSHSY, CDR2 SAAADI. This CDR3 is 13 amino acids long. Germline trimming cut 5 bases from V and 6 bases from J; bases unmatched to any gene: 6.

J is TRBJ1-3 and V is TRBV7-2, with D possibly being TRBD1 (5 bases). The CDR3 is 14 amino acids. Germline V gene lookup returns CDR1 SGHTA and CDR2 FQGNSA. V gave up 2 bases and J gave up 2 bases, with 7 bases separating them. CDR3 bases: TGTGCCAGCAGCTTAAGGGGCGCTGGAAACACCATATATTTT. It encodes CASSLRGAGNTIYF.

The CDR3 DNA is TGCGCCAGCAGCCAGGTCAGGGACACAACTAATGAAAAACTGTTTTTT. Translating it yields CASSQVRDTTNEKLFF. The rearrangement uses TRBV4-1 and TRBJ1-4; D is possibly TRBD1 (6 bases). CDR3 length: 16 residues. Trimming left V 3 bases short and J 0 bases short, with 11 bases between. Per the germline V gene, CDR1 is MGHRA and CDR2 is YSYEKL.

The chain recombines TRBV19 with TRBJ2-7, with TRBD1 identical over 9 bases. J was trimmed by 2 bases and V by 3 bases; bases with no gene match: 5. CDR3 size: 15 residues. Germline V lookup: CDR1 LNHDA, CDR2 SQIVND (reference sequence). The CDR3 region is CASSITGTGTYEQYF. CDR3 DNA: TGTGCCAGTAGTATTACGGGGACAGGGACCTACGAGCAGTACTTC.

CDR3: CASSFGVSEQYF. The CDR3 coding sequence is TGTGCCAGCAGCTTTGGAGTTTCCGAGCAGTACTTC. This sequence joins TRBV11-2 and TRBJ2-7; unclear D gene. The V and J ends lost 3 bases and 6 bases respectively, with 9 bases between them. Germline loops: CDR1 SGHAT, CDR2 FQNNGV. There are 12 residues in the CDR3.

J is TRBJ2-4 and V is TRBV14; D may be TRBD2 (6 bases). The germline V gene has CDR1 SGHDN and CDR2 FVKESK. This CDR3 spans 14 amino acids. V was pared by 0 bases and J by 8 bases, with 11 bases between. In DNA, the CDR3 is TGTGCCAGCAGCCAAGATCGGGTAGCGGACATTCAGTACTTC. Translating gives CASSQDRVADIQYF.

The rearrangement joins TRBV7-2 to TRBJ2-7; D unresolved. From germline, CDR1 is SGHTA and CDR2 FQGNSA. The CDR3 is 15 residues long. Trimming left V 2 bases short and J 0 bases short, with 11 bases between. The DNA of the CDR3 is TGTGCCAGCAGCTTAACGTCGCGGAGCTCCTACGAGCAGTACTTC. As protein: CASSLTSRSSYEQYF. Variable domain in full (rest from reference TRBV7-2 and TRBJ2-7): GAGVSQSPSNKVTEKGKDVELRCDPISGHTALYWYRQSLGQGLEFLIYFQGNSAPDKSGLPSDRFSAERTGGSVSTLTIQRTQQEDSAVYLCASSLTSRSSYEQYFGPGTRLTVT.

About this clone itself: Other nucleotide sequences in the sample specify the same CDR3. CDR3 sequence: CASSASTDTQYF. The CDR3 DNA follows: TGTGCCAGCAGTGCGTCCACAGATACGCAGTATTTT. J is TRBJ2-3 and V is TRBV5-4; D remains ambiguous. The CDR3 runs to 12 residues. V was clipped by 5 bases and J by 2 bases, with 6 bases between them. Germline V lookup: CDR1 SGHNT, CDR2 YYREEE (reference sequence).

The CDR3 DNA is TGTGCCAGCAGTTTAAAACCGGGACAGTTCTCACCCCTCCACTTT. As protein: CASSLKPGQFSPLHF. The V gene is TRBV27, the J gene TRBJ1-6, with TRBD1 matching over 7 bases. The germline gives CDR1 MNHEY, CDR2 SMNVEV (reference sequence). CDR3 length: 15 amino acids. V was clipped by 2 bases and J by 10 bases; unmatched bases: 8.

This clone came up a few times. The chain recombines TRBV27 with TRBJ2-1; 8 bases line up with TRBD1. Germline lookup yields CDR1 MNHEY and CDR2 SMNVEV (reference sequence). The trim removed 6 bases at V and 1 base at J, leaving 5 bases unmatched. The CDR3 runs to 15 residues. CDR3 region: CASSPDRESYNEQFF. CDR3 DNA: TGTGCCAGCAGCCCGGACAGGGAATCCTACAATGAGCAGTTCTTC.

V and J are TRBV6-5 and TRBJ2-2; the match to TRBD1 covers 10 bases. The CDR3 sequence is 15 residues long. V shed 9 bases and J 5 bases; nucleotides not matched to a gene: 9. CDR1 is MNHEY and CDR2 is SVGAGI in the germline V gene. The CDR3 DNA is TGTGCCAGTAGGCGGGACAGGGGAGGAACCGGGGAGCTGTTTTTT. This codes for CASRRDRGGTGELFF.

This clone was observed a handful of times. This chain links TRBV12-2 with TRBJ1-5. TRBV12-2 is a pseudogene locus. The CDR3 contains 13 residues. CDR3 protein: CASRTRTGQPQHF. The CDR3 DNA reads as TGTGCAAGTCGCACCCGGACGGGACAGCCCCAGCATTTT.

This chain's CDR3 is CASSFGGRTSNEKLFF. CDR3 coding DNA: TGTGCCAGCAGCTTTGGAGGGCGAACGTCTAATGAAAAACTGTTTTTT. This chain connects TRBV7-2 to TRBJ1-4; D is undetermined. CDR3 length equals 16 residues. Germline CDR1 SGHTA, CDR2 FQGNSA. The germline V and J ends were trimmed by 3 bases and 3 bases, with 14 bases remaining between them.

J is TRBJ1-5 and V is TRBV29-1, with D tentatively TRBD1 (5 bases). The germline CDR1 and CDR2 sequences are SQVTM and ANQGSEA. Trimming stripped 6 bases from V and 1 base from J, with 10 bases between. This CDR3 is 13 amino acids long. The CDR3 coding sequence is TGCAGCGTCTCAGGGTCAAGCAATCAGCCCCAGCATTTT. Encoded protein: CSVSGSSNQPQHF.

CDR3 DNA: TGCGCCAGCAGCTTGGCGGGGGGCGATCTGATGAACACTGAAGCTTTCTTT. Its translation: CASSLAGGDLMNTEAFF. V is TRBV5-1 and J is TRBJ1-1; tentative D call: TRBD1 (6 bases). Germline V gene data show CDR1 as SGHRS and CDR2 as YFSETQ. V lost 0 bases, J lost 0 bases, and 15 bases lay in between. The CDR3 totals 17 residues.

V is TRBV5-4 and J is TRBJ2-1; D not resolved. Germline V gene sequence: CDR1 SGHNT, CDR2 YYREEE (reference sequence). Between the trimmed V and J ends, which lost 0 bases and 8 bases, there was a span of 9 bases. There are 13 residues in the CDR3. CDR3: CASSLAVFDEQFF. The CDR3 region has the DNA TGTGCCAGCAGCTTGGCCGTTTTTGATGAGCAGTTCTTC.